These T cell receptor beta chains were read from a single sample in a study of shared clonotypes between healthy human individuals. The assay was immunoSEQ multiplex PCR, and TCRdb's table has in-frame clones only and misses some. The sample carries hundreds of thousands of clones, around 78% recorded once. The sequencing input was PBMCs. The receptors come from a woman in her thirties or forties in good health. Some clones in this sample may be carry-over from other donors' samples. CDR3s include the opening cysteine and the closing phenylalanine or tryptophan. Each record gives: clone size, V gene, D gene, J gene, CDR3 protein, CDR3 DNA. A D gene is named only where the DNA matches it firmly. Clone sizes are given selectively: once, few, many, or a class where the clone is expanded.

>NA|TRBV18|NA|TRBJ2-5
CASSPPIRETQYF
TGTGCCAGCTCACCCCCGATTCGAGAGACCCAGTACTTC
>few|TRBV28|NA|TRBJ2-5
CASSMGGWTQYF
TGTGCCAGCAGTATGGGGGGTTGGACCCAGTACTTC
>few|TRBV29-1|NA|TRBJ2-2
CSVIQRQNTGELFF
TGCAGCGTAATACAACGGCAGAACACCGGGGAGCTGTTTTTT
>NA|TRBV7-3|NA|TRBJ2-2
CASSLTPSGYTGELFF
TGTGCCAGCAGCTTAACCCCCAGCGGATACACCGGGGAGCTGTTTTTT
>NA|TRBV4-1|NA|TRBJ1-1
CASSLDWANTEAFF
TGCGCCAGCAGCCTTGATTGGGCGAACACTGAAGCTTTCTTT
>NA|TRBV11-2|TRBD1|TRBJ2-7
CASSLDRGLYEQYF
TGTGCCAGCAGCTTAGACAGGGGGCTCTACGAGCAGTACTTC
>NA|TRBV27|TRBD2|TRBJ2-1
CASTSRAGTTYNEQFF
TGTGCCAGCACCTCCCGGGCAGGGACTACTTACAATGAGCAGTTCTTC
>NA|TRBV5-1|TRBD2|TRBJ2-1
CASSTLAGEVNEQFF
TGCGCCAGCAGCACACTAGCGGGAGAGGTCAATGAGCAGTTCTTC
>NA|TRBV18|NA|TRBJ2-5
CASSPRQGVSRETQYF
TGTGCCAGCTCACCACGGCAGGGTGTTTCTAGAGAGACCCAGTACTTC
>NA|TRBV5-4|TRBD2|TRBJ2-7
CASSLPGTTYEQYF
TGTGCCAGCAGCTTGCCCGGGACTACGTACGAGCAGTACTTC
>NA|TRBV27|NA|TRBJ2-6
CASSLSGGADSGANVLTF
TGTGCCAGCAGTTTATCGGGGGGGGCCGACTCTGGGGCCAACGTCCTGACTTTC
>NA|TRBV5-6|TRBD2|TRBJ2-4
CASSRTGLAGVGGKNIQYF
TGTGCCAGCAGCAGAACGGGACTAGCGGGAGTTGGGGGCAAAAACATTCAGTACTTC
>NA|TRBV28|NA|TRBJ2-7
CASSFSPTYEQYF
TGTGCCAGCAGTTTCTCCCCAACCTACGAGCAGTACTTC
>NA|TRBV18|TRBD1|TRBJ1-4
CASSPGTGENEKLFF
TGTGCCAGCTCACCAGGGACAGGGGAGAATGAAAAACTGTTTTTT
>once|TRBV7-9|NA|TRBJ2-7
CASSFLNSEQYF
TGTGCCAGCAGCTTCCTAAATAGCGAGCAGTACTTC
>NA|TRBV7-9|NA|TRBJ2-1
CASSPEFF
TGTGCCAGCAGCCCCGAGTTCTTC
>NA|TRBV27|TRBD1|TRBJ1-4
CASSEPGGTNEKLFF
TGTGCCAGCAGTGAGCCAGGGGGCACTAATGAAAAACTGTTTTTT
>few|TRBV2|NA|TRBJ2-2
CASRAGLRLTHRELFF
TGTGCCAGCAGGGCGGGACTTCGGTTGACACACCGGGAGCTGTTTTTT
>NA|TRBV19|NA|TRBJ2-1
CASSIGASDYNEQFF
TGTGCCAGTAGTATCGGGGCTAGCGACTACAATGAGCAGTTCTTC
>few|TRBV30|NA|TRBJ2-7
CAWSPSSYEQYF
TGTGCCTGGAGTCCTAGTTCCTACGAGCAGTACTTC
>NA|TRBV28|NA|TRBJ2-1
CASSFDRNYNEQFF
TGTGCCAGCAGTTTCGACCGGAACTACAATGAGCAGTTCTTC
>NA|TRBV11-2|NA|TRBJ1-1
CASSLDMVRGRGWTEAFF
TGTGCCAGCAGCTTAGATATGGTCCGGGGGCGAGGGTGGACTGAAGCTTTCTTT
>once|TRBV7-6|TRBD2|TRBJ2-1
CASSLYQREWDNEQFF
TGTGCCAGCAGCTTATACCAGCGGGAGTGGGACAATGAGCAGTTCTTC
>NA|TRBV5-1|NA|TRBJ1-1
CASSLDPKNEGEAFF
TGCGCCAGCAGCTTGGACCCCAAAAACGAGGGGGAAGCTTTCTTT
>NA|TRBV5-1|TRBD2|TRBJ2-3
CASSLNPGTSLDTQYF
TGCGCCAGCAGCCTTAACCCCGGGACTAGCCTCGATACGCAGTATTTT
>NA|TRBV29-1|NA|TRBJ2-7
CSVEISSYEQYF
TGCAGCGTTGAGATCAGCTCCTACGAGCAGTACTTC
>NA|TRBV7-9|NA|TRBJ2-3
CASSKSTDTQYF
TGTGCCAGCAGCAAAAGCACAGATACGCAGTATTTT
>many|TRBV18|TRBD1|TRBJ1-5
CASSHRGPGQPQHF
TGTGCCAGCTCACACAGGGGGCCGGGGCAGCCCCAGCATTTT
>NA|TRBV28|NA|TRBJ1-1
CASRNIPGENTEAFF
TGTGCCAGCAGGAATATCCCGGGAGAGAACACTGAAGCTTTCTTT
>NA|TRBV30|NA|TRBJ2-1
CAWSKGQLIYNEQFF
TGTGCCTGGAGCAAGGGACAATTGATCTACAATGAGCAGTTCTTC
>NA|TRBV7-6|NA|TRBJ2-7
CASSTRYRVPLSEQYF
TGTGCCAGCAGCACCAGATACCGGGTCCCCCTTTCAGAGCAGTACTTC
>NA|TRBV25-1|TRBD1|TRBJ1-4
CASSDPTGGGEKLFF
TGTGCCAGCAGTGATCCGACAGGGGGTGGTGAAAAACTGTTTTTT
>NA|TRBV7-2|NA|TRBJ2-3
CASRSERTDTQYF
TGTGCCAGCAGATCCGAGAGGACAGATACGCAGTATTTT
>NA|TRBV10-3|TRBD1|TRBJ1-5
CAISGTGVGQPQHF
TGTGCCATCAGTGGGACAGGGGTGGGGCAGCCCCAGCATTTT
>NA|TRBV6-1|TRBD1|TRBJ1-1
CASTWDRQNTEAFF
TGTGCCAGCACATGGGACAGGCAGAACACTGAAGCTTTCTTT
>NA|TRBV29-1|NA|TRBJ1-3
CSVWGGGNTIYF
TGCAGCGTGTGGGGGGGTGGAAACACCATATATTTT
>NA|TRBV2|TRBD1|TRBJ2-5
CASRPPGQGYETQYF
TGTGCCAGCAGACCCCCGGGACAGGGTTACGAGACCCAGTACTTC
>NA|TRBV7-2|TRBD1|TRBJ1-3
CATKLDRENTIYF
TGTGCCACCAAACTGGACAGGGAAAACACCATATATTTT
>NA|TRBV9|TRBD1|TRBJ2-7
CASRLGQENYEQYF
TGTGCCAGCAGATTAGGACAGGAAAACTACGAGCAGTACTTC
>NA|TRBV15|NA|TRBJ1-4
CATSRINEKLFF
TGTGCCACCAGCAGGATTAATGAAAAACTGTTTTTT
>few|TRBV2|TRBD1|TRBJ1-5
CASRPGTGRNQPQHF
TGTGCCAGCAGGCCGGGGACAGGGCGCAATCAGCCCCAGCATTTT
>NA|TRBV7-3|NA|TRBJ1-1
CASRPGATEAFF
TGTGCCAGCAGACCAGGGGCCACTGAAGCTTTCTTT
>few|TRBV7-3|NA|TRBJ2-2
CASSESGPGELFF
TGTGCCAGCAGCGAGAGCGGGCCCGGGGAGCTGTTTTTT
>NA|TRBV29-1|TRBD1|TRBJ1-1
CSARDRLNTEAFF
TGCAGCGCTCGGGACAGGTTGAACACTGAAGCTTTCTTT
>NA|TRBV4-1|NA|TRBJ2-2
CASSQVAKGTGELFF
TGCGCCAGCAGCCAAGTGGCGAAGGGCACCGGGGAGCTGTTTTTT
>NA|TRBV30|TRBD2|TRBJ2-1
CAWSFGSGSWNEQFF
TGTGCCTGGAGTTTTGGGAGCGGGAGTTGGAATGAGCAGTTCTTC
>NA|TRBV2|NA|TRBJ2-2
CARSLSGTGELFF
TGTGCCAGATCCCTTAGCGGTACCGGGGAGCTGTTTTTT
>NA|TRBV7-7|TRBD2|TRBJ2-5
CASSYREGETQYF
TGTGCTAGCAGCTATCGGGAGGGAGAGACCCAGTACTTC
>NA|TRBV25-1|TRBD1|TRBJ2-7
CASRPGQGAVEQYF
TGTGCCAGCAGGCCGGGACAGGGGGCTGTCGAGCAGTACTTC
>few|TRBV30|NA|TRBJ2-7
CAGRRSYEQYF
TGTGCCGGCCGGCGGTCCTACGAGCAGTACTTC
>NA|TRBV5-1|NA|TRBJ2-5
CASSSLAGVQETQYF
TGCGCCAGCAGCTCCCTGGCAGGGGTCCAAGAGACCCAGTACTTC
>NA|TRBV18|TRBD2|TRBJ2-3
CASSPPTSGRPTKSTDTQYF
TGTGCCAGCTCACCACCTACTAGCGGGAGGCCCACCAAAAGCACAGATACGCAGTATTTT
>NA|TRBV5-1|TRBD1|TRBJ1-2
CASRSGTGEDYTF
TGCGCCAGCAGATCCGGGACAGGGGAGGACTACACCTTC
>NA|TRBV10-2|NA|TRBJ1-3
CASRLQASGNTIYF
TGCGCCAGCAGACTACAAGCCTCTGGAAACACCATATATTTT